This T cell receptor (beta chain) was profiled in a study of neoadjuvant nivolumab and ipilimumab in lung cancer. General study points: Pathologic regression was not significantly tied to TCR clonality. A small number of samples were TCR sequenced. From pretherapy to surgery, tumor richness and clonality rose with dual therapy. Compared with tumor-adjacent uninvolved lung, resected tumors showed greater richness and clonality.

V was trimmed by 0 bases and J by 7 bases, leaving 15 bases between them. Germline V gives CDR1 SGHVS, CDR2 FNYEAQ. This CDR3 has 16 amino acids. Data came from immunoSEQ multiplex PCR; TCRdb stores just in-frame clones and leaves some out. The table records 30,000 to 45,000 clones, approximately 92% of them present only once. Regarding this clone: Its antigen is currently unknown.

This chain links TRBV7-6 with TRBJ1-4; no definite D call. This material consisted of peripheral blood, taken before neoadjuvant nivolumab, alone or with ipilimumab. The sequence came from an adult with non-small cell lung cancer. In DNA form, the CDR3 reads TGTGCCAGCAGCTTAGCGCTTCAGGTGTCCGGTGAAAAACTGTTTTTT. It encodes CASSLALQVSGEKLFF.